This is a list of T cell receptor beta chains from one sample in a study of identical twins. TCRdb reanalysed the 5' RACE reads using MiXCR and keeps one entry per CDR3 protein. The table records 500,000 to 550,000 distinct CDR3 sequences, around 22% of them present only once. The same sample was also studied in work on yellow fever vaccine responses in identical twins.

Sample: CD4+ T cells sorted from blood. These receptors came from a woman aged 18-30 years in good health. Both conserved end residues are part of each CDR3. D genes are given only for firm matches. A clone size is listed for some rows: how often the clone was seen (once, few, many), or a class if it is expanded.

TRBV7-2	.	few	TRBJ2-5	TGTGCCAGCAGCTGGGGAGATAGAGAGACCCAGTACTTC	CASSWGDRETQYF
TRBV12-3/TRBV12-4	.	few	TRBJ1-6	TGTGCCAGCAGGCTGTTCAATTCACCCCTCCACTTT	CASRLFNSPLHF
TRBV6-1	.	.	TRBJ2-3	TGTGCCAGCAGTCAGACTTTAGTTAGGGTAGATACGCAGTATTTT	CASSQTLVRVDTQYF
TRBV10-3	.	few	TRBJ2-5	TGTGCCATCATGGCGAGGCTAGACCAAGAGACCCAGTACTTC	CAIMARLDQETQYF
TRBV5-1	.	.	TRBJ2-1	TGCGCCAGCACCCGGGGGACCGGTATTTACAATGAGCAGTTCTTC	CASTRGTGIYNEQFF
TRBV7-2	.	.	TRBJ2-1	TGTGCCAGCAGCCCCCGGGACCGCAATGAGCAGTTCTTC	CASSPRDRNEQFF
TRBV6-1	.	.	TRBJ2-1	TGTGCCAGCAGTGAATCGATACAAACAGGTTCCGAGCAGTTCTTC	CASSESIQTGSEQFF
TRBV28	.	few	TRBJ1-1	TGTGCCAGCAGTTTGGCAGGGAGAGCTTTCTTT	CASSLAGRAFF
TRBV29-1	.	few	TRBJ2-7	TGCAGCGTCCGGGACATCTACGAGCAGTACTTC	CSVRDIYEQYF
TRBV4-2	TRBD1	few	TRBJ2-1	TGTGCCAGCAGCCAAGCGACAGGGACCCCAGCCAATGAGCAGTTCTTC	CASSQATGTPANEQFF
TRBV6-2/TRBV6-3	.	few	TRBJ2-5	TGTGCCAGCAGTTACCCGACCAATAACCAAGAGACCCAGTACTTC	CASSYPTNNQETQYF
TRBV13	.	few	TRBJ1-2	TGTGCCAGCAGCTTACCGCACGACCCCGCTGGCTACACCTTC	CASSLPHDPAGYTF
TRBV4-2	TRBD2	few	TRBJ2-1	TGTGCCAGCAGCCAGTCGCCTAGCGGGAGTAATGAGCAGTTCTTC	CASSQSPSGSNEQFF
TRBV18	.	.	TRBJ2-1	TGTGCCAGCTCACCAGGGGCGACGGCCTACAATGAGCAGTTCTTC	CASSPGATAYNEQFF
TRBV2	TRBD2	few	TRBJ2-3	TGTGCCAGCAGTGCTGGACTAGTCGTAGATACGCAGTATTTT	CASSAGLVVDTQYF
TRBV28	.	few	TRBJ2-3	TGTGCCAGCAGTTCCACACCGGGGACGGGTTACACAGATACGCAGTATTTT	CASSSTPGTGYTDTQYF
TRBV11-2	.	.	TRBJ2-5	TGTGCCAGCAGCTTAGTTGCTGGGGGGGCCGTCGGGACCCAGTACTTC	CASSLVAGGAVGTQYF
TRBV28	.	.	TRBJ1-5	TGTGCCAGCAGCCGGCGCAGGGGCAATCAGCCCCAGCATTTT	CASSRRRGNQPQHF
TRBV10-3	TRBD1	.	TRBJ2-3	TGTGCCATCAGTCGACCGGGACAGGCAGATACGCAGTATTTT	CAISRPGQADTQYF
TRBV7-7	TRBD2	.	TRBJ2-7	TGTGCCAGCAGCACCGGACTAGCGGGAGCCGAGCAGTACTTC	CASSTGLAGAEQYF
TRBV2	.	.	TRBJ1-2	TGTGCCAGCAGAGAACCAGGGACCTATGGCTACACCTTC	CASREPGTYGYTF
TRBV5-1	.	.	TRBJ2-1	TGCGCCAGCAGCATCGGACAGTTAGCCTACAATGAGCAGTTCTTC	CASSIGQLAYNEQFF
TRBV6-5	TRBD2	.	TRBJ2-2	TGTGCCAGCAGTGACTCTGCGGGAGGCACCGGGGAGCTGTTTTTT	CASSDSAGGTGELFF
TRBV20-1	.	.	TRBJ2-1	TGCAGTGCTCACGGGACATCTGGGAATGAGCAGTTCTTC	CSAHGTSGNEQFF
TRBV5-5	.	.	TRBJ1-3	TGTGCCAGCAGCACCCATTCTGGCCCCATTGGAAACACCATATATTTT	CASSTHSGPIGNTIYF
TRBV10-3	.	few	TRBJ2-1	TGTGCCATCAGTGAATCAGATACCCACTCCTACAATGAGCAGTTCTTC	CAISESDTHSYNEQFF
TRBV12-3/TRBV12-4	TRBD1	.	TRBJ2-2	TGTGCCAGCAGTTTAGACAGGGGCCTCACCGGGGAGCTGTTTTTT	CASSLDRGLTGELFF
TRBV20-1	TRBD2	.	TRBJ2-3	TGCAGTGCTAGAGGAAAATTAGCGGGAGGGCCTGTTTACGCAGATACGCAGTATTTT	CSARGKLAGGPVYADTQYF
TRBV7-9	.	few	TRBJ2-1	TGTGCCAGCAGCCAACGCGGGGCTGCCCGTGGGGATGAGCAGTTCTTC	CASSQRGAARGDEQFF
TRBV3-1	.	.	TRBJ2-1	TGTGCCAGCAGCCAAGTGGTTAATGAGCAGTTCTTC	CASSQVVNEQFF
TRBV10-3	.	few	TRBJ2-5	TGTGCCATCCAGGGCGGAGGCGAGGAGACCCAGTACTTC	CAIQGGGEETQYF
TRBV7-2	.	few	TRBJ1-1	TGTGCCAGCAGCAGGGACTTCTCCAACACTGAAGCTTTCTTT	CASSRDFSNTEAFF
TRBV20-1	.	few	TRBJ1-2	TGCAGTGCTATTCCAGGGGACAACTATGGCTACACCTTC	CSAIPGDNYGYTF
TRBV4-2	TRBD2	few	TRBJ2-1	TGTGCCAGCAGCCAAGAACCTAGCGGGAAGTACAATGAGCAGTTCTTC	CASSQEPSGKYNEQFF